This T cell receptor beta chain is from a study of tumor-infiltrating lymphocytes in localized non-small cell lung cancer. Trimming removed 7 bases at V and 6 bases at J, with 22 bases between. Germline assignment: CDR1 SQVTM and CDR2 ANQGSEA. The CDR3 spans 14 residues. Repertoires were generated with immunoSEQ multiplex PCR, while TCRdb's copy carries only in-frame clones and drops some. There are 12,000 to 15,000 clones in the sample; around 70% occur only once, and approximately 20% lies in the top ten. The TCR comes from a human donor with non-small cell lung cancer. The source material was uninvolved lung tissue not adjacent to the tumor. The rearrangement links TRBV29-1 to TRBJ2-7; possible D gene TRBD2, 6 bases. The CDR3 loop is CSGGEPRGGSEQYF. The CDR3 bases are TGCAGCGGGGGGGAGCCTCGAGGTGGCTCCGAGCAGTACTTC.